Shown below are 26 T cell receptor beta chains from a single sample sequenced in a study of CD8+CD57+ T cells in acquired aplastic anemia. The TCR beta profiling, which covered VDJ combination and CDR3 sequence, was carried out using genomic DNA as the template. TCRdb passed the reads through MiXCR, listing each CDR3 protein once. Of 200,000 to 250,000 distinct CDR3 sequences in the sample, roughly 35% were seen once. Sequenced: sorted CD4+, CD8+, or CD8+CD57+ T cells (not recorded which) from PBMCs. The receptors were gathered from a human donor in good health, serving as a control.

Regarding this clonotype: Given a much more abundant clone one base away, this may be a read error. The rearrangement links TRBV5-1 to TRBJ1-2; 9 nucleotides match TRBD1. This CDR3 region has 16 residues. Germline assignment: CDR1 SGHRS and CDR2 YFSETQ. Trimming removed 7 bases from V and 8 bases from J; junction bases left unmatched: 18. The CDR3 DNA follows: TGCGCCAGCTCGGCGACCCCCGGGACAGGGATCGAAGGCTACACCTTC. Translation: CASSATPGTGIEGYTF.

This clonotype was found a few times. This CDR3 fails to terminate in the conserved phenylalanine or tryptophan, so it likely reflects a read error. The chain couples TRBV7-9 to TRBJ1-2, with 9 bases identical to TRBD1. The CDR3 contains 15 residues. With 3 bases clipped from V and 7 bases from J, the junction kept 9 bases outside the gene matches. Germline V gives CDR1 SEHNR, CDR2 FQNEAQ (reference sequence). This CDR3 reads CASSFDRGVTCGYTL. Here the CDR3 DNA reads TGTGCCAGCAGCTTTGACAGGGGGGTCACCTGTGGCTACACCCTC.

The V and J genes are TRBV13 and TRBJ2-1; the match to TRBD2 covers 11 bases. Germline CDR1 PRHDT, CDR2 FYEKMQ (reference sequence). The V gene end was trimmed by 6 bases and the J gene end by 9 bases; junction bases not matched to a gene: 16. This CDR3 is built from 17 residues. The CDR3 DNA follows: TGTGCCAGCAGACAACTAGCGGGAGCTACACCGGGAGGTGAGCAGTTCTTC. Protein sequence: CASRQLAGATPGGEQFF.

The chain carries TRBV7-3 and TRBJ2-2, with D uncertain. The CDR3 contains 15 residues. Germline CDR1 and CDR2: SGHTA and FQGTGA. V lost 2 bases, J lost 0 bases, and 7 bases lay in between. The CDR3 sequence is CASSLFNSNTGELFF. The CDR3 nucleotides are TGTGCCAGCAGCTTATTTAACTCGAACACCGGGGAGCTGTTTTTT.

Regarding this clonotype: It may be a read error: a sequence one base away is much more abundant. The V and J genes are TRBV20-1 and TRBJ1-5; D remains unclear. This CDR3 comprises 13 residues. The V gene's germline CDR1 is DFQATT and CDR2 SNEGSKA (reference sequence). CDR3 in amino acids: CRANTENNQPQHF. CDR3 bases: TGCAGAGCCAATACGGAAAACAATCAGCCCCAGCATTTT.

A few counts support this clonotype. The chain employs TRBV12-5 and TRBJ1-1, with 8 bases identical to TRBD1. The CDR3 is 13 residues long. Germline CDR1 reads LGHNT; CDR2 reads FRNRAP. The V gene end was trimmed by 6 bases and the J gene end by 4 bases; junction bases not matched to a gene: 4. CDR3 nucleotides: TGTGCTAGTGGAACACAGGGGGGCACTGAAGCTTTCTTT. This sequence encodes CASGTQGGTEAFF.

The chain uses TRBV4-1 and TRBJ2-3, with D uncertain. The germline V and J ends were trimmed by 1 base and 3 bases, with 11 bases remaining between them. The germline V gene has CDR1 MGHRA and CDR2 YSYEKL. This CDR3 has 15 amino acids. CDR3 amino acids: CASSQVGVETDTQYF. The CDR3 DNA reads TGCGCCAGCAGCCAAGTAGGTGTTGAGACAGATACGCAGTATTTT.

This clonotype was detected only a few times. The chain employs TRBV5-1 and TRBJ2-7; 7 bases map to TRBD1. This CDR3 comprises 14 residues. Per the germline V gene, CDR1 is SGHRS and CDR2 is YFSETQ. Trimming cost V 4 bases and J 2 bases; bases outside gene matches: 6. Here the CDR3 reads CASSMGQLAYEQYF. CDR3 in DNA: TGCGCCAGCAGCATGGGACAGTTGGCCTACGAGCAGTACTTC.

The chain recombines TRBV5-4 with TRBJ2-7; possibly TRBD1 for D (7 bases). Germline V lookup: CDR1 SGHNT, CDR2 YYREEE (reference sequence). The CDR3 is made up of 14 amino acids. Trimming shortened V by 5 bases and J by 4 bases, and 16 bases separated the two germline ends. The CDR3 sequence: CASSRGDSTYEQYF. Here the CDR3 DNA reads TGTGCCAGCAGTCGCGGGGACAGCACATACGAGCAGTACTTC.

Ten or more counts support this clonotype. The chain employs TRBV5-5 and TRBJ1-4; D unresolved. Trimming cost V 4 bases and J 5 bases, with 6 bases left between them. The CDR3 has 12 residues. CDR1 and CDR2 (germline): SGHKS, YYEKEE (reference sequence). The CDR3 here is CASSRVNEKLFF. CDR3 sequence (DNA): TGTGCCAGCAGCCGAGTCAATGAAAAACTGTTTTTT.

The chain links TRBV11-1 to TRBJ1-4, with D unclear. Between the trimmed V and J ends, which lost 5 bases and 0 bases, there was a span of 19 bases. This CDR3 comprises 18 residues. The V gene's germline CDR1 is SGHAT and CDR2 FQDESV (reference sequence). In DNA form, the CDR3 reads TGTGCCAGCAGCCCCGGGGTGACGCTGGTGGCAACTAATGAAAAACTGTTTTTT. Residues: CASSPGVTLVATNEKLFF.

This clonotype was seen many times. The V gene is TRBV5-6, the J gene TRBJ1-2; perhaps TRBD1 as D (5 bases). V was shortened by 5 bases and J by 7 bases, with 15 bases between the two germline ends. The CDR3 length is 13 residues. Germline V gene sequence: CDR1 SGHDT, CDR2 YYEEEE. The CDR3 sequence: CASSLWQGSGYTF. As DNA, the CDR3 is TGTGCCAGCAGTTTGTGGCAGGGCTCTGGCTACACCTTC.

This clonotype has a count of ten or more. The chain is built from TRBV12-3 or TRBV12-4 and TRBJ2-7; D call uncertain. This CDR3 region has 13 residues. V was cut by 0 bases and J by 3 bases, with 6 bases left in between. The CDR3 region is CASSLASVYEQYF. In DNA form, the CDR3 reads TGTGCCAGCAGTTTAGCGTCCGTCTACGAGCAGTACTTC.

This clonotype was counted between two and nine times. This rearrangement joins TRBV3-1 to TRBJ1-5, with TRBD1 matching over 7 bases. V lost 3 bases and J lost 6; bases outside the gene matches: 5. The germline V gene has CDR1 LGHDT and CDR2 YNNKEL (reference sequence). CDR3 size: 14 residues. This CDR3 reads CASSQTGSSQPQHF. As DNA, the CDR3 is TGTGCCAGCAGCCAGACAGGGTCGAGTCAGCCCCAGCATTTT.

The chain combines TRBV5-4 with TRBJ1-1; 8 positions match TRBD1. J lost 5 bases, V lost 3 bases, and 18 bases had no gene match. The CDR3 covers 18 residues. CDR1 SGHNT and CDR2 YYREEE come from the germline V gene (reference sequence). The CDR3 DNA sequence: TGTGCCAGCAGCTGGGGTTTGAGGATGCAGGACAGGGTGACTGAAGCTTTCTTT. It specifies CASSWGLRMQDRVTEAFF.

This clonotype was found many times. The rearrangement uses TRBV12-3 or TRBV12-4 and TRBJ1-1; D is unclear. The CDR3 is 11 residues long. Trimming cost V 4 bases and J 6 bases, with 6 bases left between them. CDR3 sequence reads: CASSYGAEAFF. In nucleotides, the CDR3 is TGTGCCAGCAGTTACGGCGCTGAAGCTTTCTTT.

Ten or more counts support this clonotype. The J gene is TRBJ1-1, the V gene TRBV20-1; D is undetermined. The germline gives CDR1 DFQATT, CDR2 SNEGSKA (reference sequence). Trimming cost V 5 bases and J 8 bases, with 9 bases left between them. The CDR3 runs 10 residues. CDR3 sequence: CSADEQEAFF. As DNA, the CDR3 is TGCAGTGCTGACGAGCAAGAAGCTTTCTTT.

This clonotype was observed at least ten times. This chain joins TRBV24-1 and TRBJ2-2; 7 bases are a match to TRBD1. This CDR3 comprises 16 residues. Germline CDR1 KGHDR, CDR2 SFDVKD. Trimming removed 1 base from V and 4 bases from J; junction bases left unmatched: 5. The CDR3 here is CATSDFRTGSTGELFF. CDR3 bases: TGTGCCACCAGTGATTTCCGGACAGGCAGCACCGGGGAGCTGTTTTTT.

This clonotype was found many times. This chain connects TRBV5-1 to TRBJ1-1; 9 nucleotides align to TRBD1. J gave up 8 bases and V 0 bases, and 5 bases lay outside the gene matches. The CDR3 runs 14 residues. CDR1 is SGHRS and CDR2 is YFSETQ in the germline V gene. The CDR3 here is CASSLDGQGREAFF. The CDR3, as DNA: TGCGCCAGCAGCTTGGACGGACAGGGGAGAGAAGCTTTCTTT.

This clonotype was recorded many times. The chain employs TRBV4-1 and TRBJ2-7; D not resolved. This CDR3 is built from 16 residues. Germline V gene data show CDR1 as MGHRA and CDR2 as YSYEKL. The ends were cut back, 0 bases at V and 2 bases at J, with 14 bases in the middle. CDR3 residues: CASSQDPGRSAYEQYF. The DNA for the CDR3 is TGCGCCAGCAGCCAAGATCCTGGACGTTCAGCCTACGAGCAGTACTTC.

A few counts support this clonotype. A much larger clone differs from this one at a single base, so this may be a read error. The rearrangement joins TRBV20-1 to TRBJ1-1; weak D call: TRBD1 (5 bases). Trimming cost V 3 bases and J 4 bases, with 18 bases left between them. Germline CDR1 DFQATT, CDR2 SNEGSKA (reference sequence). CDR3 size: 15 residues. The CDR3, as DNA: TGCAGTGCTAGGGGCCTGGGGCGCGGGGTCACTGAAGCTTTCTTT. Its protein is CSARGLGRGVTEAFF.

CDR3 nucleotides: TGCGCCAGCAGTCCAGCGACAACAGATACGCAGTATTTT. Encoded protein: CASSPATTDTQYF. The chain is built from TRBV10-1 and TRBJ2-3; D uncertain. The germline V gene encodes CDR1 WNHNN and CDR2 SYGVQD (reference sequence). V was trimmed by 5 bases and J by 3 bases, leaving 9 bases between them. The CDR3 runs 13 residues.

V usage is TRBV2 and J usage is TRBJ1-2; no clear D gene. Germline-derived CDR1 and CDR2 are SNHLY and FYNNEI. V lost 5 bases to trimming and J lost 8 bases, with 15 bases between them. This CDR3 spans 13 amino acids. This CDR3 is CASSLNLRSGYTF. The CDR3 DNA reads TGTGCCAGCAGTTTAAACTTGCGGTCCGGCTACACCTTC.

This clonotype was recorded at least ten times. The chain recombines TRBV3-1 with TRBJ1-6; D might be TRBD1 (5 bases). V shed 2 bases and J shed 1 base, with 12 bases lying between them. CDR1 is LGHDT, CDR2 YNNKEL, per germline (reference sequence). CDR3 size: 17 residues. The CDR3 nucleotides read TGTGCCAGCAGCCAACGACAGAAGCTGTCCTATAATTCACCCCTCCACTTT. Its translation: CASSQRQKLSYNSPLHF.

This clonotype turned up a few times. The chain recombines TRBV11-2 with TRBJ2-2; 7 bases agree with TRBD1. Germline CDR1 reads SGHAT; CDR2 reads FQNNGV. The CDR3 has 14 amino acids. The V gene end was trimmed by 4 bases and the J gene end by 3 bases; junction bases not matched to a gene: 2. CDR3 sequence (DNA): TGTGCCAGCAGCTCAACAGGGGACACCGGGGAGCTGTTTTTT. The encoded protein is CASSSTGDTGELFF. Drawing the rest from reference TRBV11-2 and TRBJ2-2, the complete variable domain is EAGVAQSPRYKIIEKRQSVAFWCNPISGHATLYWYQQILGQGPKLLIQFQNNGVVDDSQLPKDRFSAERLKGVDSTLKIQPAKLEDSAVYLCASSSTGDTGELFFGEGSRLTVL.

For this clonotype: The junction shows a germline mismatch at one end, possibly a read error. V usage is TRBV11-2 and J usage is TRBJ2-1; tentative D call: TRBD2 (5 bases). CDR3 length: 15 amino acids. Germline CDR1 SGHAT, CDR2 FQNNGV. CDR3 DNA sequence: TGTGCCAGCGGCTTATACAGCGCCGGGGTCAATGAGCAGTTCTTC. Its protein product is CASGLYSAGVNEQFF.